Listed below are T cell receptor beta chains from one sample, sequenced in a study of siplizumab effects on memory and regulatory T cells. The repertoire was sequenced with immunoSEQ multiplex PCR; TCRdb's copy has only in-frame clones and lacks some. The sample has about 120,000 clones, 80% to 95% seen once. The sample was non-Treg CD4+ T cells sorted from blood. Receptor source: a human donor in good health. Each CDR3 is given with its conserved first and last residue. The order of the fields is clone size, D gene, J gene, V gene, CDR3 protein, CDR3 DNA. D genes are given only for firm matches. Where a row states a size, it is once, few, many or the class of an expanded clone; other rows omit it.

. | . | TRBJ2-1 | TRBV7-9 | CASSTQGPYNEQFF | TGTGCCAGCAGCACCCAGGGGCCCTACAATGAGCAGTTCTTC
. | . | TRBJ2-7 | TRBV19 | CAVKEGANAYEQYF | TGTGCCGTAAAGGAGGGGGCGAACGCCTACGAGCAGTACTTC
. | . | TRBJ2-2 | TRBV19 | CASSIDVGGSGYTGELFF | TGTGCCAGTAGTATAGATGTTGGAGGGAGCGGGTACACCGGGGAGCTGTTTTTT
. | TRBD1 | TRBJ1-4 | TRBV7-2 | CASSRGTGGFANEKLFF | TGTGCCAGCAGCCGGGGGACAGGGGGCTTCGCTAATGAAAAACTGTTTTTT
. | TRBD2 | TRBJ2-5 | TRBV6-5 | CASSYASGGQETQYF | TGTGCCAGCAGTTACGCCAGCGGGGGTCAAGAGACCCAGTACTTC
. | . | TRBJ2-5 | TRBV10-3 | CAIRKRAQETQYF | TGTGCCATCCGTAAGAGGGCCCAAGAGACCCAGTACTTC
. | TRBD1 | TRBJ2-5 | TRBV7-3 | CASSPMTGEETQYF | TGTGCCAGCAGCCCCATGACAGGGGAAGAGACCCAGTACTTC
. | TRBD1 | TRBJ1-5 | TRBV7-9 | CASSATGGVNQPQHF | TGTGCCAGCAGCGCCACAGGGGGCGTCAATCAGCCCCAGCATTTT
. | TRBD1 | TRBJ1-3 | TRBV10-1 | CASSEGETGSGNTIYF | TGCGCCAGCAGTGAGGGCGAGACAGGGTCTGGAAACACCATATATTTT
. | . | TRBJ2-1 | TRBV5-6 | CASSLAVLALGREQFF | TGTGCCAGCAGCTTGGCCGTACTAGCTTTGGGACGTGAGCAGTTCTTC
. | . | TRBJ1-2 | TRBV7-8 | CASSPPQGYGYGYTF | TGTGCCAGCAGCCCGCCACAGGGTTACGGCTATGGCTACACCTTC
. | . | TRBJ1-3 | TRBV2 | CASRRHISGNTIYF | TGTGCCAGCAGGCGACATATCTCTGGAAACACCATATATTTT
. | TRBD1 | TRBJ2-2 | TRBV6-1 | CASSVPGQGASGELFF | TGTGCCAGCAGTGTACCGGGACAGGGGGCTTCCGGGGAGCTGTTTTTT
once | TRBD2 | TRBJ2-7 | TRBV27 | CASSLSTGGRSYEQYF | TGTGCCAGCAGTTTATCGACGGGGGGTAGGTCCTACGAGCAGTACTTC
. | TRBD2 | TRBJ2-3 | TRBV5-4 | CASSPGTRGDTQYF | TGTGCCAGCAGCCCCGGGACTAGGGGAGATACGCAGTATTTT
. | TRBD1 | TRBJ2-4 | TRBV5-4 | CASSTGQGAQNIQYF | TGTGCCAGCAGCACTGGACAGGGGGCGCAAAACATTCAGTACTTC
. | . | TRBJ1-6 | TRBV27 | CASSQGSYNSPLHF | TGTGCCAGCAGTCAGGGCTCCTATAATTCACCCCTCCACTTT
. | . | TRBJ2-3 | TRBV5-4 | CASGQGGVGTDTQYF | TGTGCCAGCGGACAGGGAGGGGTGGGCACAGATACGCAGTATTTT
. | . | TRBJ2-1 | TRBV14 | CASSQVVGPNEQFF | TGTGCCAGCAGCCAAGTTGTGGGACCGAATGAGCAGTTCTTC
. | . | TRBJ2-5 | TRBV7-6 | CASSLWRETQYF | TGTGCCAGCAGCCTGTGGCGAGAGACCCAGTACTTC
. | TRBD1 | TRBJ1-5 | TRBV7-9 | CASSLSTGGAGQPQHF | TGTGCCAGCAGCTTATCAACAGGGGGCGCGGGGCAGCCCCAGCATTTT
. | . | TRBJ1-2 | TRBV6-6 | CASRPPAAPSEGYTF | TGTGCCAGCAGGCCCCCCGCAGCCCCTTCGGAGGGCTACACCTTC
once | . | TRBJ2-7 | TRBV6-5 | CASSPGRIAHEQYF | TGTGCCAGCAGTCCCGGACGGATAGCCCACGAGCAGTACTTC
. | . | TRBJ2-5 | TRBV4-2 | CASSQERVRDQETQYF | TGTGCCAGCAGCCAAGAAAGGGTTCGGGACCAAGAGACCCAGTACTTC
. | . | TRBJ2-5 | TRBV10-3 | CAISGGERETQYF | TGTGCCATCAGTGGGGGGGAGCGAGAGACCCAGTACTTC
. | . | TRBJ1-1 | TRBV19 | CASIRMNTEAFF | TGTGCCAGTATCAGGATGAACACTGAAGCTTTCTTT
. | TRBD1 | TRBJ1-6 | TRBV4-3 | CASGSGGANSPLHF | TGCGCCAGCGGATCAGGGGGCGCAAATTCACCCCTCCACTTT